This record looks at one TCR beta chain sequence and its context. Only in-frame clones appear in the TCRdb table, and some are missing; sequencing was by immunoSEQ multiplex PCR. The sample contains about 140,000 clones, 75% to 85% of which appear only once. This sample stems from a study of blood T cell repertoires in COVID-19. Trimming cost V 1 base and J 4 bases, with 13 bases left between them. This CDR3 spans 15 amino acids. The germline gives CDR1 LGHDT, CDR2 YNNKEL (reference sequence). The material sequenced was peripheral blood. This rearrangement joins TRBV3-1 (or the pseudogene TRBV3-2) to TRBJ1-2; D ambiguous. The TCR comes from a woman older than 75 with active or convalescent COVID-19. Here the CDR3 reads CASSQAVAGFYGYTF. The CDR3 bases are TGTGCCAGCAGCCAAGCGGTGGCAGGTTTCTATGGCTACACCTTC.